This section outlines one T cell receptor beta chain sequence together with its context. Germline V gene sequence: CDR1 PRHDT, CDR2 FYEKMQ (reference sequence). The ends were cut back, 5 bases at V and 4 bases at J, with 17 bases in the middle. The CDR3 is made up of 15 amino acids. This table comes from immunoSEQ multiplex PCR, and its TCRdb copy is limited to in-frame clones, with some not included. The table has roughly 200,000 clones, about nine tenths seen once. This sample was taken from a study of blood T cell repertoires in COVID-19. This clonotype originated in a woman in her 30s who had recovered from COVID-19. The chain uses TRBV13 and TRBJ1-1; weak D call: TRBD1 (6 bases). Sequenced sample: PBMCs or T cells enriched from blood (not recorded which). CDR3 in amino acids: CASSPDGGAITEAFF. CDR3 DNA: TGTGCCAGCAGCCCCGATGGGGGGGCGATCACTGAAGCTTTCTTT.